Shown below are 8 T cell receptor beta chains from a single sample sequenced in a study of T cell repertoires in cytomegalovirus infection. One entry per CDR3 protein results from TCRdb running MiXCR on the reads. The table records approximately 390,000 distinct CDR3 sequences, about 35% of them present only once. These receptors lack a known antigen. Sample: cultured PBMCs, taken from culture after CMV antigen stimulation. All receptors derive from a human donor in good health (CMV status not recorded). Some clones in this sample may be carry-over from other donors' samples.

In this sample, this clonotype turned up once. CDR3 DNA sequence: TGTGCCAGCAGTTTTGGACAGCGCCTTGTGAGTGGCTACACCTTC. Translating it yields CASSFGQRLVSGYTF. The chain employs TRBV28 and TRBJ1-2; D perhaps matches TRBD1 (6 bases). Trimming took off 3 bases at V and 7 bases at J, with 18 bases between the two ends. Per germline, CDR1 MDHEN and CDR2 SYDVKM. This CDR3 region has 15 residues.

There are many counts of this clonotype. The rearrangement joins TRBV7-2 to TRBJ2-5; D unresolved. Germline CDR1 is SGHTA and CDR2 is FQGNSA. The V gene lost 1 base and the J gene lost 1 base, with 7 bases spanning the gap. The CDR3 extends over 14 amino acids. The CDR3 bases are TGTGCCAGCAGCTTAGAAGAGAGCCAAGAGACCCAGTACTTC. This gives the protein CASSLEESQETQYF.

The rearrangement joins TRBV6-2 or TRBV6-3 to TRBJ1-1; no definite D call. Per the germline V gene, CDR1 is MNHEY and CDR2 is SVGEGT. The V and J ends lost 2 bases and 1 base respectively, with 20 bases between them. The CDR3 extends over 18 amino acids. As DNA, the CDR3 is TGTGCCAGCAGTTACCGTAAAGGGTTCGCGAGGAGGAACACTGAAGCTTTCTTT. Translated: CASSYRKGFARRNTEAFF.

This chain uses TRBV28 with TRBJ2-7; D not resolved. In germline, CDR1 is MDHEN, CDR2 SYDVKM. The CDR3 runs to 15 residues. Trimming pared 5 bases from V and 9 bases from J, leaving 23 bases between. The CDR3 bases are TGTGCCAGCAGTCCACCACACACCGTAAGCCCGGCGCAGTACTTC. Its protein is CASSPPHTVSPAQYF.

This clonotype has a handful of counts. V gene TRBV11-3 combines with J gene TRBJ2-1; D is ambiguous. Germline CDR1 SGHNT, CDR2 YENEEA. V shed 0 bases and J shed 8 bases, with 5 bases lying between them. CDR3 length equals 12 residues. The DNA for the CDR3 is TGTGCCAGCAGCTTAGATGGGTATGAGCAGTTCTTC. Translating gives CASSLDGYEQFF.

This clonotype was seen only once. The chain links TRBV6-2 or TRBV6-3 to TRBJ2-1; 8 bases fit TRBD1. The CDR3 is 15 amino acids. V lost 2 bases and J lost 3; bases outside the gene matches: 3. Per germline, CDR1 MNHEY and CDR2 SVGEGT. Here the CDR3 DNA reads TGTGCCAGCAGTTACACCGGACAGGGCTACAATGAGCAGTTCTTC. The encoded protein is CASSYTGQGYNEQFF.

Only a few counts were recorded for this clonotype. The V gene is TRBV6-2 or TRBV6-3, the J gene TRBJ2-5; TRBD2 is a possible D gene (5 bases). The CDR3 sequence is 15 residues long. Germline V gene lookup returns CDR1 MNHEY and CDR2 SVGEGT. The V end lost 6 bases, the J end lost 7 bases, and 21 bases lay between the germline ends. This CDR3 reads CASRSTGLRLGTQYF. The CDR3 bases are TGTGCCAGCAGATCCACCGGACTGAGACTCGGGACCCAGTACTTC.

This chain connects TRBV6-1 to TRBJ1-6; the D is unclear. Germline CDR1 is MNHNS and CDR2 is SASEGT. The V gene lost 0 bases and the J gene lost 4 bases, with 16 bases spanning the gap. The CDR3 is 18 amino acids. The CDR3 nucleotides read TGTGCCAGCAGTGAAGCGCTTCTCTGGCAGTCTTATAATTCACCCCTCCACTTT. It yields the protein CASSEALLWQSYNSPLHF.